This TCR beta chain was documented in a study of blood T cell repertoires in COVID-19. On the study more broadly: Researchers got acute and convalescent COVID-19 samples from the United States, Italy and Spain. PBMCs, B-cell-depleted T cells, or T cells provided the cDNA or gDNA that made up the material.

The data were produced by immunoSEQ multiplex PCR, yet TCRdb's version contains in-frame clones alone and is incomplete. The top ten hold approximately 6.7% of the sample, which has roughly 200,000 clones, about nine tenths seen once. V was shortened by 1 base and J by 0 bases, with 10 bases between the two germline ends. The germline V gene has CDR1 LGHDT and CDR2 YNNKEL (reference sequence). This CDR3 comprises 17 residues. This sequence was found in a man aged 35-49 years with acute or convalescent COVID-19. Material for sequencing was peripheral blood. This sequence joins TRBV3-1 (or the pseudogene TRBV3-2) and TRBJ1-6; D is possibly TRBD1 (5 bases). The CDR3 reads CASSQGRGSSYNSPLHF. DNA for the CDR3: TGTGCCAGCAGCCAAGGGCGGGGGAGCTCCTATAATTCACCCCTCCACTTT.